The clone carrying this T cell receptor (beta chain) was detected ten times or more. The data derive from a study of T cell repertoires in cytomegalovirus infection. MiXCR, run by TCRdb on the reads, gives a single entry per CDR3 protein. In the table there are around 530,000 distinct CDR3 sequences, around 27% of which are singletons. Germline CDR1 is SEHNR and CDR2 is FQNEAQ (reference sequence). J lost 6 bases, V lost 2 bases, and 4 bases had no gene match. The length of the CDR3 is 15 residues. The sample consisted of PBMCs. The chain uses TRBV7-9 and TRBJ1-1; 12 bases line up with TRBD1. The sequence was obtained from a human donor in good health (CMV status not recorded). Some clones in this sample may be carry-over from other donors' samples. Here the CDR3 DNA reads TGTGCCAGCAGCTTATCGGGACAGGGGGCCCCTGAAGCTTTCTTT. This translates into CASSLSGQGAPEAFF.